The 27 T cell receptor beta chains below come from one sample, sequenced in a study of human T cells and chemical hapten exposure. TCRdb ran MiXCR on the RACE reads and lists one entry per CDR3 protein. The sample lists tens of thousands of distinct CDR3 sequences, 13% to 15% occurring once. Time point reported: pre-sensitization, week 0. Treatment meaning: therapeutic diphenylcyclopropenone sensitization with weekly scalp DPC. Here the sequenced sample was whole blood, taken in connection with sensitization to the hapten diphenylcyclopropenone (DPC). These receptors were obtained from a woman in her 50s with alopecia areata. Some clones in this sample may be carry-over from other donors' samples.

The rearrangement uses TRBV12-3 or TRBV12-4 and TRBJ2-2; D is uncertain. The CDR3 runs 13 residues. V lost 4 bases to trimming and J lost 4 bases, with 7 bases between them. CDR3 protein: CASSSRLTGELFF. DNA for the CDR3: TGTGCCAGCAGTTCCCGACTCACCGGGGAGCTGTTTTTT.

The chain has TRBV28 and TRBJ2-3; 10 nucleotides agree with TRBD2. Germline loops: CDR1 MDHEN, CDR2 SYDVKM. Germline trimming cut 8 bases from V and 4 bases from J; bases unmatched to any gene: 9. This CDR3 has 15 amino acids. The CDR3, as DNA: TGTGCCAGCTCAACCCTAGCGGGAGCAGCAGATACGCAGTATTTT. It is translated as CASSTLAGAADTQYF.

The chain joins TRBV19 to TRBJ2-7, with 7 bases matching TRBD2. Germline V gene lookup returns CDR1 LNHDA and CDR2 SQIVND (reference sequence). The CDR3 runs to 15 residues. The V and J ends lost 6 bases and 3 bases, in that order; junction bases with no gene match: 11. The CDR3 sequence: CASSSTGGRGYEQYF. The CDR3 region has the DNA TGTGCCAGTAGCTCAACGGGAGGAAGGGGCTACGAGCAGTACTTC.

This chain's CDR3 is CASSFRGSGTEAFF. The CDR3 DNA follows: TGTGCCAGCAGTTTCCGGGGATCGGGCACTGAAGCTTTCTTT. The chain combines TRBV28 with TRBJ1-1; no reliable D call. V was pared by 3 bases and J by 4 bases, with 12 bases between. This CDR3 region has 14 residues. In germline, CDR1 is MDHEN, CDR2 SYDVKM. Full variable domain (remainder filled in from reference TRBV28 and TRBJ1-1): DVKVTQSSRYLVKRTGEKVFLECVQDMDHENMFWYRQDPGLGLRLIYFSYDVKMKEKGDIPEGYSVSREKKERFSLILESASTNQTSMYLCASSFRGSGTEAFFGQGTRLTVV.

The chain recombines TRBV7-2 with TRBJ2-7, with TRBD1 as a possible D gene (6 bases). V lost 5 bases and J 6 bases, leaving 20 bases between the germline ends. This CDR3 is built from 15 residues. CDR1 SGHTA and CDR2 FQGNSA come from the germline V gene. The CDR3 DNA sequence: TGTGCCAGCAGCATACAACAGGGCGTCTACTCCGAGCAGTACTTC. Protein: CASSIQQGVYSEQYF.

This clonotype was seen more than once but under ten times. The CDR3 sequence: CASSRREYSYEQYF. CDR3 nucleotides: TGTGCCAGCAGTAGGCGGGAATATTCCTACGAGCAGTACTTC. The rearrangement uses TRBV25-1 and TRBJ2-7; perhaps TRBD2 as D (6 bases). Trimming stripped 5 bases from V and 1 base from J, with 12 bases between. From germline, CDR1 is MGHDK and CDR2 SYGVNS. This CDR3 has 14 residues.

J is TRBJ2-3 and V is TRBV7-7, with 7 bases identical to TRBD1. J was trimmed by 4 bases and V by 3 bases; bases with no gene match: 4. The CDR3 is made up of 14 amino acids. Germline assignment: CDR1 SSHAT and CDR2 FNYEAQ (reference sequence). CDR3 loop: CASSLGTVSDTQYF. In DNA, the CDR3 is TGTGCCAGCAGCTTGGGGACAGTTTCAGATACGCAGTATTTT.

This chain connects TRBV5-4 to TRBJ2-2; 7 nucleotides line up with TRBD2. Per germline, CDR1 SGHNT and CDR2 YYREEE (reference sequence). J gave up 4 bases and V 1 base, and 7 bases lay outside the gene matches. This CDR3 region has 16 residues. CDR3 protein: CASSLTGGLVTGELFF. The CDR3 DNA is TGTGCCAGCAGCTTGACGGGGGGATTGGTCACCGGGGAGCTGTTTTTT.

This clonotype was found a few times. The chain is built from TRBV30 and TRBJ1-2, with 9 bases lining up with TRBD1. Germline CDR1 is GTSNPN and CDR2 is SVGIG (reference sequence). The CDR3 has 13 residues. V lost 5 bases, J lost 6 bases, and 7 bases stayed unmatched. The CDR3 region is CAWRDRAKDGYTF. For the CDR3, the DNA is TGTGCCTGGCGGGACAGGGCGAAAGATGGCTACACCTTC. The full variable domain, in which reference TRBV30 and TRBJ1-2 provide the parts outside the CDR3, is SQTIHQWPATLVQPVGSPLSLECTVEGTSNPNLYWYRQAAGRGLQLLFYSVGIGQISSEVPQNLSASRPQDRQFILSSKKLLLSDSGFYLCAWRDRAKDGYTFGSGTRLTVV.

V is TRBV5-1 and J is TRBJ2-7, with D perhaps given as TRBD1 or TRBD2 (5 bases each). The CDR3 sequence is 12 residues long. Germline lookup yields CDR1 SGHRS and CDR2 YFSETQ. Trimming left V 1 base short and J 11 bases short, with 13 bases between. CDR3 in amino acids: CASSLSPGTEYF. The CDR3 DNA reads TGCGCCAGCAGCTTGTCTCCGGGGACGGAGTACTTC.

V gene TRBV7-2 combines with J gene TRBJ2-3; D remains ambiguous. Trimming stripped 1 base from V and 4 bases from J, with 9 bases between. Germline loops: CDR1 SGHTA, CDR2 FQGNSA. The CDR3 sequence is 14 residues long. CDR3 nucleotides: TGTGCCAGCAGCTTAGACGTCAGGCCAGATACGCAGTATTTT. Translating it yields CASSLDVRPDTQYF.

The CDR3 protein is CASSNRDSLAKNIQYF. Here the CDR3 DNA reads TGTGCCAGCAGTAACCGGGACAGCTTAGCCAAAAACATTCAGTACTTC. The chain carries TRBV12-3 or TRBV12-4 and TRBJ2-4; 7 nucleotides align to TRBD1. The CDR3 is 16 residues long. The V gene end was trimmed by 5 bases and the J gene end by 0 bases; junction bases not matched to a gene: 7.

The sample holds many counts of this clonotype. The V and J genes are TRBV12-3 or TRBV12-4 and TRBJ1-2; possibly TRBD1 for D (5 bases). This CDR3 contains 14 residues. Trimming took 7 bases from V and 6 from J, leaving 18 bases between them. The DNA of the CDR3 is TGTGCCAGCACCAAACTAGGGGAATTACATGGCTACACCTTC. It codes for CASTKLGELHGYTF.

This clonotype was found a few times. This chain links TRBV12-3 or TRBV12-4 with TRBJ2-3, with 10 bases lining up with TRBD2. With 5 bases clipped from V and 8 bases from J, the junction kept 7 bases outside the gene matches. There are 14 residues in the CDR3. CDR3 sequence reads: CASSLASGRVTQYF. The CDR3 nucleotides are TGTGCCAGCAGTCTGGCTAGCGGGAGAGTTACGCAGTATTTT.

This clonotype has just a few counts. The V gene is TRBV11-2, the J gene TRBJ2-7, with TRBD2 as a possible D gene (6 bases). Trimming took 0 bases from V and 5 from J, leaving 11 bases between them. CDR3 length: 14 amino acids. Germline assignment: CDR1 SGHAT and CDR2 FQNNGV. Here the CDR3 DNA reads TGTGCCAGCAGCTTAGAACGGGGAGGCGACGAGCAGTACTTC. Its translation is CASSLERGGDEQYF.

V gene TRBV18 combines with J gene TRBJ2-1; no clear D. The ends were cut back, 3 bases at V and 8 bases at J, with 11 bases in the middle. CDR3 length: 13 amino acids. The V gene's germline CDR1 is KGHSH and CDR2 LQKENI. CDR3 coding DNA: TGTGCCAGCTCACCGCAGGCGAACGATGAGCAGTTCTTC. This sequence encodes CASSPQANDEQFF.

The V gene is TRBV4-1, the J gene TRBJ2-7; maybe TRBD1 (6 bases). The CDR3 has 15 residues. From germline, CDR1 is MGHRA and CDR2 YSYEKL. Trimming stripped 0 bases from V and 2 bases from J, with 11 bases between. Written as DNA, the CDR3 is TGCGCCAGCAGCCAAGATACGGGACATCCCTACGAGCAGTACTTC. Its protein product is CASSQDTGHPYEQYF.

V usage is TRBV7-2 and J usage is TRBJ2-5, with D possibly matching TRBD1 (5 bases). This CDR3 has 13 residues. The germline CDR1 and CDR2 sequences are SGHTA and FQGNSA. V gave up 3 bases and J gave up 5 bases, with 10 bases separating them. In DNA form, the CDR3 reads TGTGCCAGCAGCTTCTCGACAGCGGAGACCCAGTACTTC. Its translation is CASSFSTAETQYF.

The V call is TRBV7-2, the J call TRBJ2-7, with 10 bases that match TRBD2. The V gene end was trimmed by 3 bases and the J gene end by 6 bases; junction bases not matched to a gene: 8. This CDR3 comprises 15 residues. Germline V gene data show CDR1 as SGHTA and CDR2 as FQGNSA. In DNA, the CDR3 is TGTGCCAGCAGCTTCTCGGGACTAGCGTATCCCGAGCAGTACTTC. Translated, it gives CASSFSGLAYPEQYF.

This clonotype was counted at least ten times. This chain joins TRBV5-6 and TRBJ1-5; 10 positions match TRBD1. The CDR3 sequence is 16 residues long. Trimming removed 4 bases from V and 3 bases from J; junction bases left unmatched: 7. Germline lookup yields CDR1 SGHDT and CDR2 YYEEEE. CDR3 protein: CASSQLGQGNNQPQHF. CDR3 DNA sequence: TGTGCCAGCAGCCAACTGGGACAGGGGAACAATCAGCCCCAGCATTTT.

This clonotype was seen at least ten times. The chain uses TRBV7-6 and TRBJ2-3, with a weak D call TRBD2 (5 bases). V lost 3 bases, J lost 4 bases, and 23 bases lay in between. CDR3 length equals 18 residues. Germline V CDR1 and CDR2: SGHVS, FNYEAQ. The CDR3 nucleotides read TGTGCCAGCAGCTTGGACCTTGTCAGCGGCTTAAGTGCAGATACGCAGTATTTT. Its protein is CASSLDLVSGLSADTQYF.

This clonotype was counted only a few times. The V call is TRBV10-3, the J call TRBJ2-5; the match to TRBD1 covers 8 bases. Germline CDR1 ENHRY, CDR2 SYGVKD. The CDR3 is 13 amino acids. V lost 4 bases and J lost 3; bases outside the gene matches: 1. The CDR3 loop reads CAISGTGKETQYF. The CDR3 nucleotides are TGTGCCATCAGTGGGACAGGGAAAGAGACCCAGTACTTC.

Comment on this clonotype: A read error may be the cause here, since a much bigger clone is one base away. Lacking the conserved final phenylalanine or tryptophan, this CDR3 likely reflects a read error. The CDR3 here is CASSSLRDRPPYEQYI. Here the CDR3 DNA reads TGTGCCAGCAGCTCTTTAAGGGACAGGCCACCCTACGAGCAGTACATC. The chain couples TRBV7-8 to TRBJ2-7; 8 nucleotides agree with TRBD1. There are 16 residues in the CDR3. Trimming took 4 bases from V and 2 from J; bases not matched to a gene: 10. CDR1 is SGHVS and CDR2 is FQNEAQ in the germline V gene.

This clonotype turned up a few times. The rearrangement uses TRBV18 and TRBJ1-1; D perhaps matches TRBD1 (6 bases). CDR1 KGHSH and CDR2 LQKENI come from the germline V gene. V was clipped by 5 bases and J by 4 bases, with 8 bases between them. The CDR3 is made up of 12 amino acids. For the CDR3, the DNA is TGTGCCAGCTCAATGGACAGCACTGAAGCTTTCTTT. This sequence encodes CASSMDSTEAFF. The full variable domain, completed using reference TRBV18 and TRBJ1-1, is NAGVMQNPRHLVRRRGQEARLRCSPMKGHSHVYWYRQLPEEGLKFMVYLQKENIIDESGMPKERFSAEFPKEGPSILRIQQVVRGDSAAYFCASSMDSTEAFFGQGTRLTVV.

The chain has TRBV3-1 and TRBJ2-6; possible D gene TRBD1, 5 bases. CDR1 LGHDT and CDR2 YNNKEL come from the germline V gene (reference sequence). V was shortened by 4 bases and J by 0 bases, with 19 bases between the two germline ends. This CDR3 has 19 amino acids. The CDR3 nucleotides are TGTGCCAGCAGCCGCCCCATCGGCAGGGCCCGCTCTGGGGCCAACGTCCTGACTTTC. This gives the protein CASSRPIGRARSGANVLTF.

CDR3 in DNA: TGTGCCAGTATCGGCAGGGGAGGATCAAATGAGCAGTTCTTC. Encoded protein: CASIGRGGSNEQFF. The V call is TRBV19, the J call TRBJ2-1; either TRBD1 or TRBD2 may supply D (6 bases each). Trimming removed 7 bases at V and 7 bases at J, with 17 bases between. The CDR3 totals 14 residues. Germline values: CDR1 LNHDA, CDR2 SQIVND (reference sequence).

The rearrangement joins TRBV2 to TRBJ2-1; D perhaps matches TRBD2 (6 bases). Trimming shortened V by 7 bases and J by 7 bases, and 23 bases separated the two germline ends. CDR1 and CDR2 from the germline V gene are SNHLY and FYNNEI. This CDR3 contains 16 residues. Here the CDR3 DNA reads TGTGCCAGCACCCTTGTGGGGGAGGCCCCTTTGAATGAGCAGTTCTTC. Translating it yields CASTLVGEAPLNEQFF.